Following are 31 T cell receptor beta chains from one sample sequenced in a study of blood T cells in healthy people across ages. It was with a sample-barcoded 5' primer and a J-beta primer mix that a second PCR of roughly 6 to 11 cycles was run. A single record per CDR3 protein comes from TCRdb applying MiXCR to the 5' RACE reads. The sample includes 550,000 to 650,000 distinct CDR3 sequences, around 31% of them seen just once. The sequenced sample was blood. These receptors all come from a woman older than 75 in good health.

Notes on this clonotype: A junction end diverges from the germline sequence, so it may reflect a read error. The gene calls are TRBV20-1 and TRBJ2-7, with D possibly called TRBD1 or TRBD2 (5 bases each). Germline values: CDR1 DFQATT, CDR2 SNEGSKA (reference sequence). The CDR3 is 15 amino acids. CDR3 in DNA: TGCAGTGCTACAGCCGGGCGAGGGGCTACTTACGAACAGTACTTC. Translating gives CSATAGRGATYEQYF.

The chain uses TRBV12-3 or TRBV12-4 and TRBJ1-6; 7 nucleotides line up with TRBD1. The J segment lost 9 bases and the V segment lost 2 bases, leaving 4 bases of the junction unmatched. The CDR3 covers 14 residues. In nucleotides, the CDR3 is TGTGCCAGCAGTTTACACAGGGGCGGTTCACCCCTCCACTTT. Its protein product is CASSLHRGGSPLHF.

There are a few counts of this clonotype. This could be a read error, since a much larger clone is one nucleotide away. V gene TRBV6-2 or TRBV6-3 combines with J gene TRBJ2-7; no clear D. Germline V lookup: CDR1 MNHEY, CDR2 SVGEGT. This CDR3 region has 14 residues. Trimming pared 5 bases from V and 7 bases from J, leaving 18 bases between. The CDR3 region is CASSTGFNRNEQYF. CDR3 nucleotide sequence: TGTGCCAGCAGTACGGGTTTTAATAGGAATGAGCAGTACTTC.

To note about this clonotype: Given a much more abundant clone one base away, this may be a read error. The chain recombines TRBV30 with TRBJ2-7; D could derive from TRBD1 or TRBD2 (7 bases each). Trimming took off 2 bases at V and 5 bases at J, with 16 bases between the two ends. The CDR3 loop spans 14 amino acids. CDR1 and CDR2 from the germline V gene are GTSNPN and SVGIG (reference sequence). The CDR3 spells CAWSMSGGGNEQYF. CDR3 DNA: TGTGCCTGGAGTATGTCAGGGGGGGGTAACGAGCAGTACTTC.

In this sample, this clonotype turned up many times. The chain couples TRBV7-2 to TRBJ2-3, with unresolved D. Germline V lookup: CDR1 SGHTA, CDR2 FQGNSA. This CDR3 contains 13 residues. Trimming removed 2 bases from V and 4 bases from J, with 7 bases in between. Here the CDR3 DNA reads TGTGCCAGCAGCTTACGTCGGGCAGATACGCAGTATTTT. Its translation is CASSLRRADTQYF.

The rearrangement links TRBV7-3 to TRBJ1-6, with D tentatively TRBD1 (5 bases). The length of the CDR3 is 16 residues. V lost 1 base, J lost 0 bases, and 7 bases lay in between. Germline CDR1 and CDR2: SGHTA and FQGTGA. The CDR3 DNA is TGTGCCAGCAGCTTAAAGGGGAGCTCCTATAATTCACCCCTCCACTTT. Encoded protein: CASSLKGSSYNSPLHF.

This clonotype was observed a handful of times. The gene calls are TRBV18 and TRBJ2-2, with 11 bases identical to TRBD1. Germline V CDR1 and CDR2: KGHSH, LQKENI. The CDR3 loop spans 17 amino acids. With V trimmed by 4 bases and J by 4 bases, 8 bases remained unmatched. This CDR3 is CASSRRDRGEPTGELFF. The CDR3 coding sequence is TGTGCCAGCTCACGACGGGACAGGGGGGAACCCACCGGGGAGCTGTTTTTT.

This chain links TRBV20-1 with TRBJ2-3, with D perhaps matching TRBD2 (6 bases). Looked up from germline, CDR1 is DFQATT and CDR2 is SNEGSKA (reference sequence). CDR3 size: 13 residues. Trimming left V 3 bases short and J 5 bases short, with 12 bases between. The CDR3 is CSARGTAGDTQYF. DNA of the CDR3: TGCAGTGCTAGGGGGACTGCCGGAGATACGCAGTATTTT.

The table lists this clonotype with many counts. This CDR3 reads CASSRDRVGGYTF. The CDR3 region has the DNA TGTGCCAGCAGCAGGGACAGGGTCGGGGGCTACACCTTC. This chain links TRBV6-5 with TRBJ1-2; 9 nucleotides match TRBD1. The ends lost 6 bases at V and 8 bases at J; junction bases unmatched: 7. This CDR3 is built from 13 residues. Germline lookup yields CDR1 MNHEY and CDR2 SVGAGI.

The rearrangement uses TRBV20-1 and TRBJ2-7; TRBD2 might be the D (5 bases). V was trimmed by 3 bases and J by 0 bases, leaving 15 bases between them. Germline CDR1 DFQATT, CDR2 SNEGSKA (reference sequence). This CDR3 spans 15 amino acids. The CDR3 sequence: CSASGPDSISYEQYF. CDR3 sequence (DNA): TGCAGTGCTAGCGGACCGGACTCCATCTCCTACGAGCAGTACTTC.

About this clonotype: A much larger clone sits a single nucleotide away, making a read error possible. The chain has TRBV20-1 and TRBJ2-1, with 11 bases that match TRBD1. Looked up from germline, CDR1 is DFQATT and CDR2 is SNEGSKA (reference sequence). J lost 7 bases, V lost 6 bases, and 8 bases had no gene match. The CDR3 is made up of 14 amino acids. The CDR3: CSAPRDRGGNEQFF. The DNA of the CDR3 is TGCAGTGCCCCCCGGGACAGGGGGGGGAATGAGCAGTTCTTC.

This clonotype was recorded only once. This rearrangement joins TRBV11-2 to TRBJ2-1; D perhaps matches TRBD2 (5 bases). Trimming cost V 0 bases and J 0 bases, with 9 bases left between them. The CDR3 spans 16 residues. Per germline, CDR1 SGHAT and CDR2 FQNNGV. CDR3 bases: TGTGCCAGCAGCTTAGAGCCTAGCCGCTCCTACAATGAGCAGTTCTTC. This encodes CASSLEPSRSYNEQFF.

A few counts support this clonotype. A much larger clone is a single base away; this may be a read error. The chain couples TRBV5-1 to TRBJ1-1, with 10 bases identical to TRBD1. Germline assignment: CDR1 SGHRS and CDR2 YFSETQ. The CDR3 sequence is 14 residues long. As DNA, the CDR3 is TGCGCCAGCAGCACCGGACAGGGGGGAACTGGAGCTTTCTTT. Translating it yields CASSTGQGGTGAFF.

V is TRBV5-1 and J is TRBJ2-2, with TRBD1 matching over 11 bases. From germline, CDR1 is SGHRS and CDR2 YFSETQ. CDR3 size: 17 residues. The V segment lost 5 bases and the J segment 5 bases; nucleotides outside the gene matches: 11. Here the CDR3 DNA reads TGCGCCAGCAGTCGGGCCGGACAGGGGGCAGGAACCGGGGAGCTGTTTTTT. Translating it yields CASSRAGQGAGTGELFF.

This clonotype has a count of ten or more. The chain uses TRBV4-1 and TRBJ2-7; possible D gene TRBD2, 5 bases. The CDR3 is made up of 17 amino acids. CDR1 MGHRA and CDR2 YSYEKL come from the germline V gene. V was shortened by 0 bases and J by 2 bases, with 17 bases between the two germline ends. CDR3: CASSQDRHGGRAYEQYF. The CDR3 nucleotides are TGCGCCAGCAGCCAAGATAGGCACGGAGGAAGGGCCTACGAGCAGTACTTC.

This clonotype was observed a handful of times. The V and J genes are TRBV6-5 and TRBJ1-1, with D uncertain. Germline CDR1 reads MNHEY; CDR2 reads SVGAGI. The length of the CDR3 is 12 residues. V was clipped by 4 bases and J by 4 bases, with 7 bases between them. The CDR3 coding sequence is TGTGCCAGCAGTTGCTCTGCCACTGAAGCTTTCTTT. Translating it yields CASSCSATEAFF.

This clonotype has more than one count but fewer than ten. V is TRBV7-9 and J is TRBJ1-5; possibly TRBD1 for D (5 bases). Germline V CDR1 and CDR2: SEHNR, FQNEAQ (reference sequence). CDR3 length: 14 amino acids. Between the trimmed V and J ends, which lost 5 bases and 2 bases, there was a span of 10 bases. Here the CDR3 DNA reads TGTGCCAGCAGCGCAGAAGGGGGCAATCAGCCCCAGCATTTT. As protein: CASSAEGGNQPQHF.

A word on this clonotype: Possible read error: a much larger clone is one base away. The chain joins TRBV19 to TRBJ2-7, with D unresolved. The J call may be faulty, since TRBJ2-5 better matches the DNA end. CDR1 and CDR2 (germline): LNHDA, SQIVND (reference sequence). The length of the CDR3 is 14 residues. The CDR3 bases are TGTGCCAGTAGTACCGTGGTGTACCAAGAGACCCAGTACTTC. This encodes CASSTVVYQETQYF.

This sequence joins TRBV7-9 and TRBJ2-5; D might be TRBD2 (7 bases). CDR3 size: 16 residues. From germline, CDR1 is SEHNR and CDR2 FQNEAQ (reference sequence). Trimming stripped 6 bases from V and 4 bases from J, with 21 bases between. CDR3 in DNA: TGTGCCAGCAGTCCCTCGGGGGGTCGGGGGCGAGAGACCCAGTACTTC. Its protein product is CASSPSGGRGRETQYF.

This clonotype was counted many times. The chain recombines TRBV5-5 with TRBJ2-1; D not resolved. The germline CDR1 and CDR2 sequences are SGHKS and YYEKEE (reference sequence). CDR3 length equals 15 residues. The V end was cut by 0 bases, the J end by 0 bases, with 7 bases between. This CDR3 reads CASSLDYFSYNEQFF. CDR3 bases: TGTGCCAGCAGCTTGGACTACTTCTCCTACAATGAGCAGTTCTTC. Filled out from reference TRBV5-5 and TRBJ2-1, the complete variable domain reads DAGVTQSPTHLIKTRGQQVTLRCSPISGHKSVSWYQQVLGQGPQFIFQYYEKEERGRGNFPDRFSARQFPNYSSELNVNALLLGDSALYLCASSLDYFSYNEQFFGPGTRLTVL.

This clonotype was counted a few times. V usage is TRBV30 and J usage is TRBJ1-1, with D uncertain. V was clipped by 1 base and J by 6 bases, with 9 bases between them. The CDR3 contains 12 residues. CDR1 and CDR2 from the germline V gene are GTSNPN and SVGIG (reference sequence). The CDR3: CAWSAGWAEAFF. The CDR3 bases are TGTGCCTGGAGTGCCGGGTGGGCTGAAGCTTTCTTT.

This clonotype was counted many times. The chain is built from TRBV11-2 and TRBJ2-7; 9 bases are a match to TRBD1. CDR3 length equals 16 residues. In germline, CDR1 is SGHAT, CDR2 FQNNGV. The V and J ends lost 3 bases and 5 bases, in that order; junction bases with no gene match: 11. DNA for the CDR3: TGTGCCAGCAGCTTTTATGGACAGGGGAAGCTTGACGAGCAGTACTTC. Translation: CASSFYGQGKLDEQYF.

This clonotype was seen a handful of times. A much larger clone lies one base from this, so it may be a read error. The chain carries TRBV6-2 or TRBV6-3 and TRBJ2-5, with 9 bases lining up with TRBD2. The V gene end was trimmed by 2 bases and the J gene end by 11 bases; junction bases not matched to a gene: 12. The CDR3 covers 15 residues. In germline, CDR1 is MNHEY, CDR2 SVGEGT. This chain's CDR3 is CASSYGGSGGREQYF. In DNA form, the CDR3 reads TGTGCCAGCAGTTACGGGGGTAGCGGGGGCCGTGAGCAGTACTTC.

This clonotype was seen at least ten times. This sequence joins TRBV7-9 and TRBJ2-5; perhaps D is TRBD1 or TRBD2 (5 bases each). Between the trimmed V and J ends, which lost 4 bases and 4 bases, there was a span of 10 bases. This CDR3 contains 13 residues. The germline V gene has CDR1 SEHNR and CDR2 FQNEAQ (reference sequence). CDR3 in amino acids: CASSSGTLETQYF. CDR3 coding DNA: TGTGCCAGCAGCTCAGGGACGCTAGAGACCCAGTACTTC.

On this clonotype: At one of its ends the junction is not consistent with the germline gene, which may arise from a read error. This chain joins TRBV20-1 and TRBJ2-7; TRBD2 matches at 8 bases. CDR1 and CDR2 from the germline V gene are DFQATT and SNEGSKA (reference sequence). The CDR3 runs 17 residues. The CDR3 sequence: CSARRPPAAGGSHEQYF. For the CDR3, the DNA is TGCAGTGCTAGAAGACCTCCTGCGGCGGGGGGCTCCCACGAGCAGTACTTC.

This chain links TRBV10-3 with TRBJ2-1; 11 bases agree with TRBD2. Germline CDR1 and CDR2: ENHRY and SYGVKD. V trimming: 0 bases; J trimming: 4 bases; junction bases outside the gene matches: 8. The CDR3 loop spans 18 amino acids. CDR3 bases: TGTGCCATCAGTGAGTCGGGGGCGGCTAGCGGGAGGTACAATGAGCAGTTCTTC. It is translated as CAISESGAASGRYNEQFF.

This clonotype has only one observation. A much bigger clone sits one base away, suggesting this may be a read error. This chain links TRBV7-6 with TRBJ2-1; D uncertain. With 1 base removed from V and 15 bases from J, the gap between germline ends came to 22 bases. Per the germline V gene, CDR1 is SGHVS and CDR2 is FNYEAQ. This CDR3 is 15 amino acids long. The CDR3 region is CASSLVQEEATSRFF. DNA of the CDR3: TGTGCCAGCAGCTTAGTTCAGGAAGAAGCTACCAGTCGGTTCTTC.

V is TRBV5-1 and J is TRBJ2-7; D might be TRBD1 (5 bases). Germline lookup yields CDR1 SGHRS and CDR2 YFSETQ. This CDR3 has 13 amino acids. Trimming stripped 3 bases from V and 4 bases from J, with 11 bases between. CDR3 sequence reads: CASSSDRVYEQYF. Written as DNA, the CDR3 is TGCGCCAGCAGCTCCGACAGAGTTTACGAGCAGTACTTC.

This clonotype has a handful of counts. A much more abundant neighbour one base away suggests this may be a read error. The chain links TRBV6-1 to TRBJ2-7; D is possibly TRBD1 (6 bases). The J call is doubtful: the DNA matches TRBJ2-5 better. The germline V gene has CDR1 MNHNS and CDR2 SASEGT. This CDR3 has 14 amino acids. In nucleotides, the CDR3 is TGTGCCAGCAGTGAAAGGATAGGGGGTAAGACCCAGTACTTC. The encoded protein is CASSERIGGKTQYF.

This chain uses TRBV5-4 with TRBJ1-1, with D tentatively TRBD1 (6 bases). Trimming removed 3 bases at V and 0 bases at J, with 15 bases between. This CDR3 is built from 16 residues. Germline CDR1 and CDR2: SGHNT and YYREEE (reference sequence). The CDR3: CASSSIARGLNTEAFF. The CDR3 nucleotides read TGTGCCAGCAGCTCGATCGCACGGGGGCTGAACACTGAAGCTTTCTTT. Drawing the rest from reference TRBV5-4 and TRBJ1-1, the complete variable domain is ETGVTQSPTHLIKTRGQQVTLRCSSQSGHNTVSWYQQALGQGPQFIFQYYREEENGRGNFPPRFSGLQFPNYSSELNVNALELDDSALYLCASSSIARGLNTEAFFGQGTRLTVV.

The chain combines TRBV20-1 with TRBJ2-1; 12 bases line up with TRBD2. The CDR3 is 16 residues long. With 5 bases clipped from V and 2 bases from J, the junction kept 7 bases outside the gene matches. CDR1 is DFQATT, CDR2 SNEGSKA, per germline (reference sequence). The CDR3 region has the DNA TGCAGTGCTTTGACTAGCGGGGGCCGACCCTACAATGAGCAGTTCTTC. Its protein product is CSALTSGGRPYNEQFF.